This TCR beta chain is drawn from a study of cytomegalovirus exposure and HLA in healthy donors. In the study overall: Ancestry clustering placed about 86% of roughly 410 genotyped donors in the Caucasian-associated cluster. General observations from the study: Evidence from a later analysis indicated that most CMV-associated TCR beta chains looked HLA-restricted. With high specificity and sensitivity, the classifier reportedly diagnosed cytomegalovirus status. A later analysis by the authors found several of the most significant clusters apparently linked to common viral pathogens.

PCR was performed using 60 Vbeta and 13 Jbeta primers. This table comes from immunoSEQ multiplex PCR, and its TCRdb copy is limited to in-frame clones, with some not included. In the table there are 95,000 to 150,000 clones, 75% to 90% of which are singletons. In the case of this clone: As yet, its antigen is unknown.

Sequencing was performed on PBMCs. The receptor's source is a man aged 25-40 years in good health and CMV-seronegative.

The CDR3 here is CASSERGYSYEQYF. The CDR3 DNA reads TGTGCCAGCAGTGAGAGAGGCTACTCCTACGAGCAGTACTTC. The V and J genes are TRBV25-1 and TRBJ2-7; D not resolved. The CDR3 loop spans 14 amino acids. Germline CDR1 MGHDK, CDR2 SYGVNS. With 3 bases removed from V and 0 bases from J, the gap between germline ends came to 9 bases.